This TCR beta chain was recorded in a study of regulatory T cells in long-lasting Graves disease. This clonotype has only a few counts. A much larger clone sits a single nucleotide away, making a read error possible. Time point defined: newly diagnosed GD, antithyroid drugs for less than 3 months. There was RNA extracted from PBMCs, and the TCR library was made from it. Building of the TCR beta libraries involved iRepertoire HTBI primers and Arm-PCR of CDR3 regions. TCRdb redid the calling of the multiplex PCR reads with MiXCR, one entry per CDR3 protein. The sample lists about 420,000 distinct CDR3 sequences, roughly 15% occurring once. V was trimmed by 6 bases and J by 8 bases, leaving 14 bases between them. The germline V gene encodes CDR1 PRHDT and CDR2 FYEKMQ (reference sequence). This CDR3 is built from 13 residues. This sample was also put to use in a study of T cells in Graves' hyperthyroidism and ophthalmopathy.

The TCR originated in a woman aged 18-29 years with Graves disease. The chain is built from TRBV13 and TRBJ2-4, with D uncertain. Source: peripheral blood mononuclear cells (PBMCs), taken at new diagnosis, from a patient treated with antithyroid drugs. The CDR3 DNA follows: TGTGCCAGCAGTTTATCGTCGACTGACATTCAGTACTTC. It specifies CASSLSSTDIQYF.